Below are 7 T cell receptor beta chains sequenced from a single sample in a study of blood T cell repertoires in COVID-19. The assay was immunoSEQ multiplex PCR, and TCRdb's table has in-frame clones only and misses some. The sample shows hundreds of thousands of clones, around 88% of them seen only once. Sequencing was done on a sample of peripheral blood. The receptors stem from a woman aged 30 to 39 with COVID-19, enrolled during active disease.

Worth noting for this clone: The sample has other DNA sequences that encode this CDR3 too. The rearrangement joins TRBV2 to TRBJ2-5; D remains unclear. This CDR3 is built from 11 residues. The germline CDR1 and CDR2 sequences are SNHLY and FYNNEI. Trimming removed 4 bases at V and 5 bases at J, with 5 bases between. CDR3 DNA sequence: TGTGCCAGCAGTGGCGTGGAGACCCAGTACTTC. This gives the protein CASSGVETQYF.

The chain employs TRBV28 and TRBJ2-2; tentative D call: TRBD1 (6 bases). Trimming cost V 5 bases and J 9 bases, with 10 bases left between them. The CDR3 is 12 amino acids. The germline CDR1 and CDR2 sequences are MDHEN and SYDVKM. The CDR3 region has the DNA TGTGCCAGCAGTCGACAGGCGCGGGAGCTGTTTTTT. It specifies CASSRQARELFF.

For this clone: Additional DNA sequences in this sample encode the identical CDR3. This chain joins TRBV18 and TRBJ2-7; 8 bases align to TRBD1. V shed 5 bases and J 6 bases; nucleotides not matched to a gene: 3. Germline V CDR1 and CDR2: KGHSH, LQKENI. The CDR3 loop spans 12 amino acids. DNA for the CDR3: TGTGCCAGCTCATCAGGGGGCGCCGAGCAGTACGTC. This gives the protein CASSSGGAEQYV.

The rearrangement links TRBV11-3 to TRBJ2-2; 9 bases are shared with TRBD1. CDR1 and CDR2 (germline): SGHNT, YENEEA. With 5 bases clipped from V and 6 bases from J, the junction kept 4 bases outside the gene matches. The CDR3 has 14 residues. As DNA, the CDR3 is TGTGCCAGCAGCGGACAGGGGCACCCCGGGGAGCTGTTTTTT. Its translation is CASSGQGHPGELFF.

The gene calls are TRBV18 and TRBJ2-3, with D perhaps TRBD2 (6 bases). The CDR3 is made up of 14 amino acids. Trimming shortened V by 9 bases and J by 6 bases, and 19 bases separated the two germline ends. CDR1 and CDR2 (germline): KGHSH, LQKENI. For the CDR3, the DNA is TGTGCCAGTCGGACTACCCAACCACTTGATACGCAGTATTTT. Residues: CASRTTQPLDTQYF.

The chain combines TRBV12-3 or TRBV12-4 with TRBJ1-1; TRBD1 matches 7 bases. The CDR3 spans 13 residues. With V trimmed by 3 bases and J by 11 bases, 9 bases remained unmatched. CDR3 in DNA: TGTGCCAGCAGTTTTCAGCCGGGACAGAGGGCTTTCTTT. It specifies CASSFQPGQRAFF.

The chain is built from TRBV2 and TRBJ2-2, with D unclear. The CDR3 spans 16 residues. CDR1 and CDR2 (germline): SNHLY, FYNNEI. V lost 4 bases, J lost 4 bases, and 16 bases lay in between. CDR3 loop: CASSVSQTVPTGELFF. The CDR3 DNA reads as TGTGCCAGCAGTGTTTCCCAAACTGTACCCACCGGGGAGCTGTTTTTT.